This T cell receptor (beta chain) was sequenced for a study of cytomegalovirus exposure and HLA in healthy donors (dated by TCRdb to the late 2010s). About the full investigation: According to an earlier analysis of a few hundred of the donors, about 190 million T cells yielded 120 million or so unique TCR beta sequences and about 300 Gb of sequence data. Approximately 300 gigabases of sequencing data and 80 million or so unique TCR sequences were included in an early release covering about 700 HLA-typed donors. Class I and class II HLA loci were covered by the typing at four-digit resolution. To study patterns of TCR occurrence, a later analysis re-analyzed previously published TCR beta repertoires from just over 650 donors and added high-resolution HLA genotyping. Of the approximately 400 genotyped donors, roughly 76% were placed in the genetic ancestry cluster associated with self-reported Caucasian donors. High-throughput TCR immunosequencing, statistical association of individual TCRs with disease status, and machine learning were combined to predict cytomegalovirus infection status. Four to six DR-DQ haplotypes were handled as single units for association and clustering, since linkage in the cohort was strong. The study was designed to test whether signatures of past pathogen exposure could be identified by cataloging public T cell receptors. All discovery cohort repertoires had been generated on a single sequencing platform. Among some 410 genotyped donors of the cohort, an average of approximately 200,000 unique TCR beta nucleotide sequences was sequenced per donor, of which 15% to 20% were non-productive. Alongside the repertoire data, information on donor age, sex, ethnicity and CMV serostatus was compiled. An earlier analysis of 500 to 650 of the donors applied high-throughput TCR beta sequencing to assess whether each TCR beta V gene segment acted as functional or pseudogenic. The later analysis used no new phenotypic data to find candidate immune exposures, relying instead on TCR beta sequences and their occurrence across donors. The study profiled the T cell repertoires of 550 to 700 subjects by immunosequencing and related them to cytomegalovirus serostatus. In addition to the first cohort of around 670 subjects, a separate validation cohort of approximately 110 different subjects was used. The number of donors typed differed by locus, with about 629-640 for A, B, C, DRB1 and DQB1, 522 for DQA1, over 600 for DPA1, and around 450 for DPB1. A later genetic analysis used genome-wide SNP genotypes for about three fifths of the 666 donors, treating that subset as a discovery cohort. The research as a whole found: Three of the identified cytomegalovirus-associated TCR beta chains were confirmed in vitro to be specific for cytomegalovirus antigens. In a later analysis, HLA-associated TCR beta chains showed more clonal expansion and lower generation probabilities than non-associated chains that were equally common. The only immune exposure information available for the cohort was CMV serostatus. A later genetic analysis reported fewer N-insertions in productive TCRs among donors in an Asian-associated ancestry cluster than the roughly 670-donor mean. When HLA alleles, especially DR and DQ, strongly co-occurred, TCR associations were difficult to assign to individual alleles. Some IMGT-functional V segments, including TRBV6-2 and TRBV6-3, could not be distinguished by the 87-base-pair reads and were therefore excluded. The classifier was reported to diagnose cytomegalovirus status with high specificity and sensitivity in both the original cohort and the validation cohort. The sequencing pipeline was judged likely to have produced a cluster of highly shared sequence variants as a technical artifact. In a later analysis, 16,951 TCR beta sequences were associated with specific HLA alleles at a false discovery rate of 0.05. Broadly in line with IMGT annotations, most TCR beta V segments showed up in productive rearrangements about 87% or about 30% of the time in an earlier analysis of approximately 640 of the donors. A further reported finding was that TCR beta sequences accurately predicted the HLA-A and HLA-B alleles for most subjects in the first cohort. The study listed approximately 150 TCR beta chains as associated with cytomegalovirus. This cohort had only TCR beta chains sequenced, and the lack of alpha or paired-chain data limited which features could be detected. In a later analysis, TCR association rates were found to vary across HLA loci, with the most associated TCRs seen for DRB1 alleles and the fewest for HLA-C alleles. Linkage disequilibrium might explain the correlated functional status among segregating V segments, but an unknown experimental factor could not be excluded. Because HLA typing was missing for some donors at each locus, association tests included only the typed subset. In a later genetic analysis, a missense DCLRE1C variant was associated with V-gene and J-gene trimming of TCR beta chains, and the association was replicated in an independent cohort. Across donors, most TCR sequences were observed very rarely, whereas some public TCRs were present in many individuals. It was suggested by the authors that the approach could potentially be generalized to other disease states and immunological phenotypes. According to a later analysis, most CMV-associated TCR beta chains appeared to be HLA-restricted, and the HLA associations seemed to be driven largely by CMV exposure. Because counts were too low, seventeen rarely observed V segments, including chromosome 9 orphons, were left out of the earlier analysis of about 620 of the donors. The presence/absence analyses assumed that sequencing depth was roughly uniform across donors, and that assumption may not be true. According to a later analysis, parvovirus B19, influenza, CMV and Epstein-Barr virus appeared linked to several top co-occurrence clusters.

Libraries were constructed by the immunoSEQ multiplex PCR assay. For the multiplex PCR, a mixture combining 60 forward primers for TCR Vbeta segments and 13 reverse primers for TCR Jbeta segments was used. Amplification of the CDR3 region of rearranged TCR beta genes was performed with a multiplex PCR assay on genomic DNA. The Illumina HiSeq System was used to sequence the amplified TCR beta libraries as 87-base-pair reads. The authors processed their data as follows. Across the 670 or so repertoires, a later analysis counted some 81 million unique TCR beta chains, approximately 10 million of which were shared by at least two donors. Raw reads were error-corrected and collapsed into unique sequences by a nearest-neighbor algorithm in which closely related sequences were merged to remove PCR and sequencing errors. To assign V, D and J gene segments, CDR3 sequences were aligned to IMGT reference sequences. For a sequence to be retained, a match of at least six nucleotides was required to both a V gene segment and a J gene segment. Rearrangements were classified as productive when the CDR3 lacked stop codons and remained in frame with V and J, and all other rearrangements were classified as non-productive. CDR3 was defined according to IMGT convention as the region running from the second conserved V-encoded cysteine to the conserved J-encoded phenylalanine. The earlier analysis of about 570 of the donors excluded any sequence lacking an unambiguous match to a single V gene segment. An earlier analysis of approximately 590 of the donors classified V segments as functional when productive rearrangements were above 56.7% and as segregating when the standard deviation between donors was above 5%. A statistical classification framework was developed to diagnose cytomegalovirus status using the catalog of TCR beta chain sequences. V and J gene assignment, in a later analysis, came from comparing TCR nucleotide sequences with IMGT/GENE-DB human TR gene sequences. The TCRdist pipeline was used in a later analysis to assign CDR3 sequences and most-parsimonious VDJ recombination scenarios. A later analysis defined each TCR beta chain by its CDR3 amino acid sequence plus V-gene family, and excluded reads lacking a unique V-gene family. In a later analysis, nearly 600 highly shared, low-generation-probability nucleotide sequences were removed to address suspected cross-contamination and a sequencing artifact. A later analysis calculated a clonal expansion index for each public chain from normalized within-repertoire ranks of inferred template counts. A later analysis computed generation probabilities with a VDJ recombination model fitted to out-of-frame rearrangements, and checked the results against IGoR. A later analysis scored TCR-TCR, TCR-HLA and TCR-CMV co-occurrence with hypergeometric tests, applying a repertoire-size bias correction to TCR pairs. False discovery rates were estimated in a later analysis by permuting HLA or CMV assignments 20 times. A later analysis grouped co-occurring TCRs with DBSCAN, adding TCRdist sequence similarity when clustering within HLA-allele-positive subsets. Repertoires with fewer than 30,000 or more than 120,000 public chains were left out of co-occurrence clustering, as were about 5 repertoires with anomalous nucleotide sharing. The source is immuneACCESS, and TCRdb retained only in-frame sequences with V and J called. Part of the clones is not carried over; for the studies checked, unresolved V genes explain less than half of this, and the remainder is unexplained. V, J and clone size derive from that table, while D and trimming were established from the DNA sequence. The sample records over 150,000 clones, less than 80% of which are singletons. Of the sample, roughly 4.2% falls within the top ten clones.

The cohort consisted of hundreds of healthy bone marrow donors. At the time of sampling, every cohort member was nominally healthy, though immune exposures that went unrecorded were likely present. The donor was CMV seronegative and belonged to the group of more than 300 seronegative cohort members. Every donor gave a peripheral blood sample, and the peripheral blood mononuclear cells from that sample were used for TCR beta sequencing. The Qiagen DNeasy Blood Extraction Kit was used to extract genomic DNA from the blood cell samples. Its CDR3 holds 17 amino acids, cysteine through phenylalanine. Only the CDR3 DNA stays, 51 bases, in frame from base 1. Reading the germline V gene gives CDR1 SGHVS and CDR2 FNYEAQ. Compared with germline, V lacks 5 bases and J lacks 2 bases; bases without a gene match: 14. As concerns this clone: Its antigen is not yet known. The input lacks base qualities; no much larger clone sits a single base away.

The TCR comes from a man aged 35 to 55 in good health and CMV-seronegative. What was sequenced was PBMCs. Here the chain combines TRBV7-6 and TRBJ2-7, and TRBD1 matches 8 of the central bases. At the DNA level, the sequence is TGTGCCAGCAGCCGAAATCCGGGACAGGATTCAACCTACGAGCAGTACTTC. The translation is CASSRNPGQDSTYEQYF.